This T cell receptor beta chain is drawn from a study of OX40 agonist ivuxolimab in advanced cancers. Study results and limitations: The mean number of expanded clones was higher in CD8+ T cells than in CD4+. Antigen targets of the expanded peripheral T cells went undetermined.

Of note for this clone: The target antigen is unknown.

Method: immunoSEQ multiplex PCR; TCRdb's copy keeps in-frame clones and lacks some. The profile shows approximately 90,000 clones, 70% to 90% of them singletons. Collection of blood occurred at baseline, at cycle 4 day 1, and at cycle 7 day 1. The source is an adult with an advanced solid tumor such as melanoma, head and neck, liver or kidney cancer. This specimen consisted of CD4+ or CD8+ T cells sorted from blood, obtained in a trial of the OX40 agonist ivuxolimab.

CDR3 bases: TGTGCCAGCAGTGACAGGGTTGAGACCCAGTACTTC. The encoded protein is CASSDRVETQYF. This chain links TRBV2 with TRBJ2-5; the D gene is possibly TRBD1 (5 bases). V lost 3 bases to trimming and J lost 5 bases, with 7 bases between them. Germline CDR1 is SNHLY and CDR2 is FYNNEI. The CDR3 length is 12 residues.